This T cell receptor beta chain was captured by sequencing in a study of fetal regulatory T cell absence and autoimmunity. Study overall: Exocrine pancreas autoimmunity occurred in IPEX patients lacking clinical diabetes.

The V gene lost 5 bases and the J gene lost 0 bases, with 15 bases spanning the gap. The CDR3 is 15 amino acids. Profiled with immunoSEQ multiplex PCR; TCRdb holds only in-frame clones, not every one. The sample lists about 50,000 clones, about 79% occurring once. As concerns this clone: What it recognizes is unknown.

Study-wide results and caveats: TRB gene family usage was broadly similar in cord blood and pancreas. Oligoclonal TCR enrichment in pancreas over cord blood reached over 90-fold for some clones.

This clonotype was obtained from a newborn boy with IPEX syndrome. Input material: cord blood. The chain has TRBV5-3 and TRBJ2-7; D remains unclear. TRBV5-3 is an ORF, and what it does is uncertain. Here the CDR3 DNA reads TGTGCCAGAAGGGTGGGTCCGGGTCGCTCCTACGAGCAGTACTTC. It is translated as CARRVGPGRSYEQYF.